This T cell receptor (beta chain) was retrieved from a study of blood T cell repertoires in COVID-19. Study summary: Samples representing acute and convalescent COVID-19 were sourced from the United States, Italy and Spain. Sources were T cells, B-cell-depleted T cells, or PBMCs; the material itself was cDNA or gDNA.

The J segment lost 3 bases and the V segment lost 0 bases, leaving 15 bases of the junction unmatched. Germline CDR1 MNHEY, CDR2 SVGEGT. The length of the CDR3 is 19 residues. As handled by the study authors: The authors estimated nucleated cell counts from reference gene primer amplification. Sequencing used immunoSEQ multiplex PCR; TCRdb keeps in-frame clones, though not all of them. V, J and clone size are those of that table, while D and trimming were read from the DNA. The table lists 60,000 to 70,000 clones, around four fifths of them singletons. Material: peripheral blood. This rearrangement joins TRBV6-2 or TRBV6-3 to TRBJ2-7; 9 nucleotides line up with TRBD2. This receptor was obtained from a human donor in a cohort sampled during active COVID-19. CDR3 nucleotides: TGTGCCAGCAGTTACTCGATTGTTAGCGGGGGCCGAGACCTCTACGAGCAGTACTTC. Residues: CASSYSIVSGGRDLYEQYF.